The 28 T cell receptor beta chains in this list originate from one sample, sequenced in a study of T cell responses to AZD1222 COVID-19 vaccine. The assay was immunoSEQ multiplex PCR, and TCRdb's table has in-frame clones only and misses some. The sample lists about 200,000 clones, 85% to 95% occurring once. This sample comprised peripheral blood, obtained on day 0 of AZD1222 vaccination. The source of these receptors is an adult in good health.

The rearrangement links TRBV14 to TRBJ1-6; D is uncertain. Germline CDR1 reads SGHDN; CDR2 reads FVKESK. CDR3 size: 15 residues. The V end was cut by 0 bases, the J end by 10 bases, with 13 bases between. The CDR3: CASSQDYPGSSPLHF. In nucleotides, the CDR3 is TGTGCCAGCAGCCAAGATTACCCAGGATCCTCACCCCTCCACTTT.

The chain combines TRBV7-9 with TRBJ2-1; 15 nucleotides match TRBD2. CDR3 length equals 19 residues. Germline CDR1 and CDR2: SEHNR and FQNEAQ (reference sequence). V trimming: 4 bases; J trimming: 2 bases; junction bases outside the gene matches: 9. Written as DNA, the CDR3 is TGTGCCAGCAGCTCTTGGACTAGCGGGGGGGCTAGGACCTACAATGAGCAGTTCTTC. Translated: CASSSWTSGGARTYNEQFF.

The chain has TRBV6-5 and TRBJ1-2; D not resolved. Deletions cut 2 bases from V and 6 bases from J, with 19 bases between. Germline CDR1 MNHEY, CDR2 SVGAGI. The CDR3 extends over 16 amino acids. The CDR3 protein is CASSYGFSLNLDGYTF. CDR3 DNA sequence: TGTGCCAGCAGTTACGGGTTTTCGTTGAACTTGGATGGCTACACCTTC.

CDR3 sequence: CASSLSGAGYGYTF. The CDR3, as DNA: TGTGCCAGCAGTTTATCTGGGGCTGGCTATGGCTACACCTTC. This chain links TRBV27 with TRBJ1-2; D possibly corresponds to TRBD1 (5 bases). The germline gives CDR1 MNHEY, CDR2 SMNVEV (reference sequence). The V gene lost 0 bases and the J gene lost 4 bases, with 9 bases spanning the gap. This CDR3 comprises 14 residues.

With regard to this clone: The same CDR3 can be traced to other DNA sequences in this sample. The rearrangement uses TRBV7-2 and TRBJ2-7; no definite D call. V dropped 5 bases and J dropped 1 base, with 3 bases sitting between them. This CDR3 has 11 amino acids. Per the germline V gene, CDR1 is SGHTA and CDR2 is FQGNSA. The CDR3 DNA follows: TGTGCCAGCAGCCGTTCCTACGAGCAGTACTTC. It yields the protein CASSRSYEQYF.

The genes are TRBV6-9 and TRBJ1-1, with a possible D match to TRBD1 (6 bases). V was trimmed by 2 bases and J by 6 bases, leaving 19 bases between them. Germline V gene sequence: CDR1 MNHGY, CDR2 SVAAGI. This CDR3 is 16 amino acids long. This chain's CDR3 is CASSYSGTPIGAEAFF. DNA of the CDR3: TGTGCCAGCAGTTATAGCGGGACACCCATAGGCGCTGAAGCTTTCTTT.

This sequence joins TRBV15 and TRBJ1-2; 8 nucleotides match TRBD1. This CDR3 is 12 amino acids long. Germline values: CDR1 LNHNV, CDR2 YYDKDF (reference sequence). Losses at the gene ends were 8 bases for V and 3 bases for J; bases not matched to a gene: 2. The CDR3 nucleotides read TGTGCCACCGGACAGGGAGACTATGGCTACACCTTC. Protein product: CATGQGDYGYTF.

Points on this clone: Other DNA sequences in this specimen translate into the identical CDR3. J is TRBJ1-1 and V is TRBV28; no clear D. V was trimmed by 6 bases and J by 1 base, leaving 9 bases between them. Germline CDR1 MDHEN, CDR2 SYDVKM. The CDR3 runs to 13 residues. The CDR3 DNA reads as TGTGCCAGCAGGGAAGGGTGGAACACTGAAGCTTTCTTT. It yields the protein CASREGWNTEAFF.

This sequence joins TRBV30 and TRBJ1-5, with D perhaps TRBD1 (5 bases). Trimming took off 0 bases at V and 5 bases at J, with 8 bases between the two ends. The CDR3 extends over 13 amino acids. Germline loops: CDR1 GTSNPN, CDR2 SVGIG (reference sequence). CDR3: CAWSVGGDQPQHF. For the CDR3, the DNA is TGTGCCTGGAGTGTGGGGGGAGATCAGCCCCAGCATTTT. The whole variable domain, remainder taken from reference TRBV30 and TRBJ1-5, is SQTIHQWPATLVQPVGSPLSLECTVEGTSNPNLYWYRQAAGRGLQLLFYSVGIGQISSEVPQNLSASRPQDRQFILSSKKLLLSDSGFYLCAWSVGGDQPQHFGDGTRLSIL.

V gene TRBV19 combines with J gene TRBJ2-7; D is possibly TRBD1 or TRBD2 (7 bases each). The CDR3 has 13 residues. The V end lost 5 bases, the J end lost 3 bases, and 11 bases lay between the germline ends. Germline-derived CDR1 and CDR2 are LNHDA and SQIVND (reference sequence). The CDR3 sequence is CASSPGGGYEQYF. Here the CDR3 DNA reads TGTGCCAGTAGTCCAGGGGGGGGCTACGAGCAGTACTTC. Full variable domain (remainder filled in from reference TRBV19 and TRBJ2-7): DGGITQSPKYLFRKEGQNVTLSCEQNLNHDAMYWYRQDPGQGLRLIYYSQIVNDFQKGDIAEGYSVSREKKESFPLTVTSAQKNPTAFYLCASSPGGGYEQYFGPGTRLTVT.

The chain recombines TRBV9 with TRBJ1-3; TRBD1 aligns across 7 bases. Trimming at V came to 4 bases and at J to 3 bases, leaving 7 bases not matched to a gene. Germline CDR1 and CDR2: SGDLS and YYNGEE. The CDR3 is 15 residues long. DNA for the CDR3: TGTGCCAGCAGCCCAGACAGGGTCGGTGGAAACACCATATATTTT. Its protein is CASSPDRVGGNTIYF.

This chain connects TRBV24-1 to TRBJ1-5; 7 bases map to TRBD1. Per the germline V gene, CDR1 is KGHDR and CDR2 is SFDVKD. CDR3 length: 16 residues. V gave up 0 bases and J gave up 6 bases; unmatched junction bases: 7. CDR3 DNA: TGTGCCACCAGTGATTTGACAGGGGATGGTTCTCAGCCCCAGCATTTT. Translation: CATSDLTGDGSQPQHF.

This chain links TRBV7-3 with TRBJ2-7; D is undetermined. This CDR3 comprises 13 residues. The germline V gene has CDR1 SGHTA and CDR2 FQGTGA. The V gene lost 1 base and the J gene lost 6 bases, with 10 bases spanning the gap. The CDR3 DNA reads TGTGCCAGCAGCTTAAATTCATCCCCCGAGCAGTACTTC. Its protein is CASSLNSSPEQYF.

The genes are TRBV20-1 and TRBJ1-2; 7 bases agree with TRBD1. The CDR3 consists of 11 residues. Germline loops: CDR1 DFQATT, CDR2 SNEGSKA (reference sequence). J gave up 2 bases and V 7 bases, and 1 base lay outside the gene matches. In nucleotides, the CDR3 is TGCAGTGTACAGGGGAACTATGGCTACACCTTC. Translated, it gives CSVQGNYGYTF.

This chain connects TRBV5-6 to TRBJ2-5; D remains unclear. CDR1 and CDR2 (germline): SGHDT, YYEEEE. The CDR3 is made up of 14 amino acids. With 3 bases removed from V and 4 bases from J, the gap between germline ends came to 13 bases. The CDR3 loop reads CASSWGSWGETQYF. For the CDR3, the DNA is TGTGCCAGCAGCTGGGGTTCTTGGGGAGAGACCCAGTACTTC.

The rearrangement links TRBV4-3 to TRBJ2-1; 8 bases are a match to TRBD2. The CDR3 has 15 amino acids. Germline CDR1 is LGHNA and CDR2 is YSLEER. The V and J ends lost 0 bases and 6 bases, in that order; junction bases with no gene match: 4. CDR3 residues: CASSQDYRGGNEQFF. The CDR3 region has the DNA TGCGCCAGCAGCCAAGATTACCGGGGGGGCAATGAGCAGTTCTTC.

To note about this clone: The same CDR3 also results from other DNA sequences found in this sample. This rearrangement joins TRBV10-3 to TRBJ2-5; D ambiguous. The CDR3 covers 12 residues. In germline, CDR1 is ENHRY, CDR2 SYGVKD. Trimming pared 3 bases from V and 5 bases from J, leaving 7 bases between. This CDR3 is CAISEMGETQYF. The CDR3, as DNA: TGTGCCATCAGTGAAATGGGGGAGACCCAGTACTTC.

V and J are TRBV6-5 and TRBJ1-2; no clear D gene. The CDR3 spans 14 residues. CDR1 MNHEY and CDR2 SVGAGI come from the germline V gene. V lost 5 bases, J lost 6 bases, and 16 bases lay in between. The CDR3 DNA is TGTGCCAGCAGTAACCTATCGTACTCCAATGGCTACACCTTC. It translates to CASSNLSYSNGYTF.

The chain uses TRBV3-1 (or the pseudogene TRBV3-2) and TRBJ2-5; the D gene is possibly TRBD1 (6 bases). The CDR3 totals 11 residues. Trimming stripped 4 bases from V and 9 bases from J, with 9 bases between. Germline CDR1 LGHDT, CDR2 YNNKEL (reference sequence). The CDR3 bases are TGTGCCAGCAGCCTAGAGGGGGCCCAGTACTTC. It is translated as CASSLEGAQYF.

The chain combines TRBV6-6 with TRBJ1-3, with D possibly being TRBD1 (6 bases). The ends were cut back, 2 bases at V and 4 bases at J, with 15 bases in the middle. The CDR3 is made up of 16 amino acids. The V gene's germline CDR1 is MNHNY and CDR2 SVGAGI (reference sequence). CDR3 in amino acids: CASSYPNLGQGNTIYF. The CDR3 nucleotides are TGTGCCAGCAGTTACCCAAACCTCGGACAGGGAAACACCATATATTTT.

This chain uses TRBV6-5 with TRBJ1-6, with 9 bases that match TRBD1. The CDR3 covers 15 residues. Trimming cost V 6 bases and J 8 bases; bases outside gene matches: 8. Germline V gene sequence: CDR1 MNHEY, CDR2 SVGAGI. Written as DNA, the CDR3 is TGTGCCAGCAGCGGACAGGGGTTTAGAGATTCACCCCTCCACTTT. Protein sequence: CASSGQGFRDSPLHF.

The chain has TRBV7-9 and TRBJ2-4; tentatively, D is TRBD2 (7 bases). V lost 2 bases, J lost 7 bases, and 12 bases lay in between. Germline V gene sequence: CDR1 SEHNR, CDR2 FQNEAQ (reference sequence). The CDR3 has 14 amino acids. The CDR3 spells CASSLQGRGNIQYF. The CDR3 DNA sequence: TGTGCCAGCAGCTTACAGGGGCGGGGGAACATTCAGTACTTC.

CDR3 residues: CSALRQVNTEAFF. The CDR3 DNA follows: TGCAGCGCCCTACGACAGGTGAACACTGAAGCTTTCTTT. The gene calls are TRBV29-1 and TRBJ1-1, with a weak D call TRBD1 (6 bases). The CDR3 totals 13 residues. CDR1 is SQVTM, CDR2 ANQGSEA, per germline. Deletions cut 7 bases from V and 0 bases from J, with 12 bases between.

The rearrangement uses TRBV20-1 and TRBJ2-3; D uncertain. CDR1 and CDR2 (germline): DFQATT, SNEGSKA (reference sequence). V was clipped by 3 bases and J by 4 bases, with 14 bases between them. This CDR3 spans 14 amino acids. CDR3 in DNA: TGCAGTGCTAGTACCCCGAATGGGCCAGATACGCAGTATTTT. Its translation: CSASTPNGPDTQYF.

V gene TRBV2 combines with J gene TRBJ1-2; D is uncertain. The germline gives CDR1 SNHLY, CDR2 FYNNEI. The length of the CDR3 is 14 residues. V was cut by 8 bases and J by 4 bases, with 17 bases left in between. The CDR3 loop reads CASLPSSNIYGYTF. CDR3 DNA sequence: TGTGCCAGCCTTCCCTCCTCAAACATCTATGGCTACACCTTC.

The chain has TRBV7-6 and TRBJ2-1, with TRBD2 matching 7 bases. Germline V lookup: CDR1 SGHVS, CDR2 FNYEAQ. The CDR3 is 18 residues long. V lost 5 bases, J lost 6 bases, and 19 bases stayed unmatched. This CDR3 reads CASSESYIWGGVSNEQFF. The DNA for the CDR3 is TGTGCCAGCAGCGAATCTTATATATGGGGGGGGGTCAGCAATGAGCAGTTCTTC.

The V and J genes are TRBV6-1 and TRBJ1-2; D is undetermined. V was trimmed by 2 bases and J by 5 bases, leaving 9 bases between them. The CDR3 is 13 amino acids. CDR1 MNHNS and CDR2 SASEGT come from the germline V gene. The DNA of the CDR3 is TGTGCCAGCAGTGAACCCCAAATATATGGCTACACCTTC. Translation gives CASSEPQIYGYTF.

V is TRBV7-2 and J is TRBJ1-2; no definite D call. This CDR3 is 15 amino acids long. V lost 4 bases and J lost 3, with 15 bases in between. Germline assignment: CDR1 SGHTA and CDR2 FQGNSA. CDR3: CASSSVPGWDYGYTF. Written as DNA, the CDR3 is TGTGCCAGCAGCTCAGTTCCGGGTTGGGACTATGGCTACACCTTC.